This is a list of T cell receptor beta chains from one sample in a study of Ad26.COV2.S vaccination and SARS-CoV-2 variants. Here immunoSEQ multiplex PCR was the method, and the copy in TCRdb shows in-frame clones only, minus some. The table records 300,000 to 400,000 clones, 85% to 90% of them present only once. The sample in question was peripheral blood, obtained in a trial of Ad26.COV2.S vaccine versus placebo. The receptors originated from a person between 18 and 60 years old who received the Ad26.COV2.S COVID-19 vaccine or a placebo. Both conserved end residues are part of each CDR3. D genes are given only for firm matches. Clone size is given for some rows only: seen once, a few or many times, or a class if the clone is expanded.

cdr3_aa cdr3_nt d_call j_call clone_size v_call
CASSLSRALSGNTIYF TGTGCCAGCAGTCTAAGCAGGGCCCTCTCTGGAAACACCATATATTTT . TRBJ1-3 once TRBV28
CASSRRYEQYF TGTGCCAGCAGTCGACGTTACGAGCAGTACTTC . TRBJ2-7 . TRBV28
CSVGGGYNEKLFF TGCAGCGTTGGAGGGGGATACAATGAAAAACTGTTTTTT . TRBJ1-4 . TRBV29-1
CASSFPGLATPNTGELFF TGTGCCAGCAGCTTCCCCGGGCTAGCGACCCCGAACACCGGGGAGCTGTTTTTT . TRBJ2-2 . TRBV7-2
CASSSRGNTEAFF TGTGCCAGCAGTTCTCGGGGAAACACTGAAGCTTTCTTT . TRBJ1-1 once TRBV12-3/TRBV12-4
CASEGLGGEQYF TGTGCCAGCGAGGGACTAGGAGGCGAGCAGTACTTC TRBD2 TRBJ2-7 . TRBV4-2
CSAGTVKETQYF TGCAGCGCAGGGACCGTCAAAGAGACCCAGTACTTC . TRBJ2-5 . TRBV29-1
CASSPQDSSGNEQFF TGTGCCAGCTCACCACAGGACAGTTCCGGCAATGAGCAGTTCTTC . TRBJ2-1 . TRBV18
CASSWTGGDSGELFF TGCGCCAGCAGTTGGACAGGGGGCGATTCCGGGGAGCTGTTTTTT TRBD1 TRBJ2-2 . TRBV5-1
CASSQEGSYNSPLHF TGCGCCAGCAGCCAAGAGGGTTCCTATAATTCACCCCTCCACTTT . TRBJ1-6 . TRBV4-1
CATSREWAGGSNQPQHF TGTGCCACCAGCAGAGAATGGGCAGGGGGAAGCAATCAGCCCCAGCATTTT TRBD1 TRBJ1-5 . TRBV15
CASSSSSGNTIYF TGTGCCAGTAGCTCATCCTCTGGAAACACCATATATTTT . TRBJ1-3 . TRBV7-2
CASTGGDRGLWTNTGELFF TGTGCCAGTACAGGAGGGGACAGGGGGCTATGGACGAACACCGGGGAGCTGTTTTTT TRBD1 TRBJ2-2 once TRBV19
CASSTRTEADTQYF TGCGCCAGCAGCACTCGGACAGAAGCAGATACGCAGTATTTT . TRBJ2-3 once TRBV10-2